The T cell receptor beta chain under discussion was sequenced for a study of cytomegalovirus exposure and HLA in healthy donors. The CDR3 consists of 15 residues. Germline-derived CDR1 and CDR2 are SNHLY and FYNNEI. The trim removed 7 bases at V and 0 bases at J, leaving 6 bases unmatched. In regard to this clone: Its antigen is not known.

60 Vbeta and 13 Jbeta primers were used in PCR. The table came from immunoSEQ multiplex PCR; TCRdb's copy has only in-frame clones and leaves some out. The sample has about 160,000 clones; around 78% are singletons. Points from the study as a whole: A later analysis associated roughly 15,000 TCR beta sequences with HLA alleles at a 0.05 false discovery rate.

The V and J genes are TRBV2 and TRBJ2-3, with 8 bases identical to TRBD1. Specimen: PBMCs. The sequence was obtained from a man aged 35-49 years in good health and CMV-seronegative. The CDR3: CASTAWTGSTDTQYF. CDR3 sequence (DNA): TGTGCCAGCACTGCTTGGACAGGGAGCACAGATACGCAGTATTTT.